This T cell receptor (beta chain) was documented in a study of siplizumab effects on memory and regulatory T cells (dated by TCRdb to 2018 to 2020). Describing the broader study: The study examined how the anti-CD2 antibody siplizumab affects alloreactive T-cell subsets in allogeneic mixed lymphocyte reactions built from human PBMCs.

TCRbeta CDR3 sequencing was performed on sorted unstimulated T cells and on proliferating T cells recovered from mixed lymphocyte reactions. Fresh whole blood from nine to ten HLA-typed healthy donors was used as the source from which PBMCs were isolated. Results the study describes overall, beyond this receptor: Because sequences below about 10^-5 frequency were poorly captured, only a minor fraction of alloreactive clones could be mapped to unstimulated subsets. Whether proliferating Tregs from siplizumab cultures actually had suppressive function was not functionally confirmed. Among mappable alloreactive CD4+ clones, an average Treg-derived fraction of 68.8% was observed with siplizumab, compared with less than 35% in control reactions. The cumulative frequency of alloreactive sequences traceable to unstimulated CD4+ memory T cells was significantly reduced by siplizumab. For roughly 80-97% of proliferating CD4+ or CD8+ clones, no naive or memory phenotype could be assigned. Unstimulated naive T cells appeared to be more diverse than memory T cells, and naive cells seemed to make a substantial contribution to the alloresponse.

The library was obtained by the immunoSEQ multiplex PCR assay. Approximately 100,000 TCR templates per sample were assayed on the deep sequencing platform. Genomic DNA extracted from sorted T cells was used for TCRbeta CDR3 sequencing. The original pipeline was this. The R programming language was used for the clonal analysis of the TCRbeta CDR3 data. Alloreactive CD4+ and CD8+ clones were identified by comparing unstimulated samples to CFSE-low samples taken after the reaction. Alloreactive CD4+ clones were assigned to regulatory or non-regulatory origin by matching sequences to sorted unstimulated Treg and non-Treg repertoires. This immuneACCESS table, as held by TCRdb, lists in-frame sequences with V and J called but not all clones. Of the missing ones, under half trace to an unresolved V gene in checked studies; the others have no known cause. From that table come the V and J calls and clone size; the DNA was used to work out D and trimming. This sample has 85,000 to 120,000 clones in its table, and about 90% of those were observed once. The ten largest make up 0.9% to 1.3% of the sample.

Turning to this clone: Which antigen it targets is not known. Base quality data are lacking; no much larger clone is found one base away.

A distance of 23 bases separates the germline ends of V and J, which lose 1 base and 9 bases respectively. Including cysteine and phenylalanine, the CDR3 has 17 amino acids. Only the CDR3 part of the read is kept: 51 bases, read in frame from the first base. CDR1 is given as SGHRS and CDR2 as YFSETQ, both from the germline V gene. The sequencing input was CD4+ T cells sorted from blood. The chain is assembled from TRBV5-1 and TRBJ1-3; a tentative D call is TRBD1 (5 bases match). The clonotype comes from a human donor in good health. CDR3 region: CASSLFGSSMAGGTIYF. At the DNA level, the sequence is TGCGCCAGCAGCTTGTTTGGGTCCTCAATGGCCGGGGGCACCATATATTTT.